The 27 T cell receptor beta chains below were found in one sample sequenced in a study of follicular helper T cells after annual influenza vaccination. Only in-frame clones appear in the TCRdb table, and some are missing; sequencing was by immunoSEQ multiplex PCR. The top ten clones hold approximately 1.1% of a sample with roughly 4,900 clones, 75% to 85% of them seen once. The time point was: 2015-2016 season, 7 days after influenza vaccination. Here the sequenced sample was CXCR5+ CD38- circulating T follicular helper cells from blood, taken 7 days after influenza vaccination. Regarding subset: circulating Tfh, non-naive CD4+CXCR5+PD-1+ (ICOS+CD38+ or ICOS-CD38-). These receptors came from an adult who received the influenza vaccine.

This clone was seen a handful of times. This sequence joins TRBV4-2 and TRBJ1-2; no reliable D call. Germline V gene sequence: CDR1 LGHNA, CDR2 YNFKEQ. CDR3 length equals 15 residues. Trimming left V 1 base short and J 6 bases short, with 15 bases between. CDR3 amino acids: CASSQVGSYGDGYTF. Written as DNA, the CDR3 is TGTGCCAGCAGCCAAGTTGGAAGTTATGGGGATGGCTACACCTTC.

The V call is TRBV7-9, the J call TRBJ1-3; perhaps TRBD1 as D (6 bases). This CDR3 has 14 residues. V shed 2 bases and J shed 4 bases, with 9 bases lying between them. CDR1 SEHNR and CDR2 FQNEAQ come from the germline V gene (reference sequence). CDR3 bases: TGTGCCAGCAGCTTAACAGGACAGGGAAACACCATATATTTT. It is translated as CASSLTGQGNTIYF.

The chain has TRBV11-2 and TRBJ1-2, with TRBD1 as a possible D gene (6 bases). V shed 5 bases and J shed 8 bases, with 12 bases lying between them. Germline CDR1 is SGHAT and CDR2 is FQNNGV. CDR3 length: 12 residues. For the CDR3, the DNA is TGTGCCAGCAGCCGATCAGGGGTCGGCTACACCTTC. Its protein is CASSRSGVGYTF. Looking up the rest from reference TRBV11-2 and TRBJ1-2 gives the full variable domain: EAGVAQSPRYKIIEKRQSVAFWCNPISGHATLYWYQQILGQGPKLLIQFQNNGVVDDSQLPKDRFSAERLKGVDSTLKIQPAKLEDSAVYLCASSRSGVGYTFGSGTRLTVV.

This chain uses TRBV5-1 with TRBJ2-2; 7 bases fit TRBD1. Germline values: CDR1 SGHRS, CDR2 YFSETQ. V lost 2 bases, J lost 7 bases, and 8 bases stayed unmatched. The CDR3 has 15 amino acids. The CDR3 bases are TGCGCCAGCAGCTTCTCGACAGGGTATATCGGGGAGCTGTTTTTT. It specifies CASSFSTGYIGELFF.

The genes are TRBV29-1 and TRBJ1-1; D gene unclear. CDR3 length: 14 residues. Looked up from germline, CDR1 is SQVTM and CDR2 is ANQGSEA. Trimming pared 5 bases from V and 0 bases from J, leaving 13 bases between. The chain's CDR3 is CSVLNLGLNTEAFF. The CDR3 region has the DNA TGCAGCGTTCTAAATTTAGGGTTGAACACTGAAGCTTTCTTT.

The CDR3 reads CSGGHTEAFF. DNA of the CDR3: TGCTCCGGAGGGCACACTGAAGCTTTCTTT. This sequence joins TRBV29-1 and TRBJ1-1, with unresolved D. CDR1 SQVTM and CDR2 ANQGSEA come from the germline V gene. The length of the CDR3 is 10 residues.

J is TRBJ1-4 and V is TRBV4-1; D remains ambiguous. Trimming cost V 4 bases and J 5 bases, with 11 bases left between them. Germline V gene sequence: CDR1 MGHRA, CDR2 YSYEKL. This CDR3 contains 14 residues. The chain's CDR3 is CASSRTSLNEKLFF. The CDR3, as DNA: TGCGCCAGCAGCCGTACCTCCCTCAATGAAAAACTGTTTTTT.

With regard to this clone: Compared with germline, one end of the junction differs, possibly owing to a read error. CDR3 sequence: CTSSSMRQSYGYTF. CDR3 coding DNA: TGTACCAGCAGTTCCATGAGACAGTCCTATGGCTACACCTTC. J is TRBJ1-2 and V is TRBV27; a possible D gene is TRBD1 (5 bases). This CDR3 is 14 amino acids long. Germline CDR1 MNHEY, CDR2 SMNVEV (reference sequence).

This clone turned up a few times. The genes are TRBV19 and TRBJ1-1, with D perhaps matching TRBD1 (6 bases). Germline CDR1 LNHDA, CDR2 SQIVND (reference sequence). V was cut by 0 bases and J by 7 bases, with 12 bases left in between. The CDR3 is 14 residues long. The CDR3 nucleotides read TGTGCCAGTAGTATAGATCAACGAGGGGGTGAAGCTTTCTTT. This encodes CASSIDQRGGEAFF.

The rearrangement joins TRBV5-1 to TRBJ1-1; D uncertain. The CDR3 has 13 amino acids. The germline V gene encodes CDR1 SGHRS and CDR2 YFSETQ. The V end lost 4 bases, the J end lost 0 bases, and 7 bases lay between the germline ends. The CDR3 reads CASSPIMNTEAFF. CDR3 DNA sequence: TGCGCCAGCAGCCCTATCATGAACACTGAAGCTTTCTTT.

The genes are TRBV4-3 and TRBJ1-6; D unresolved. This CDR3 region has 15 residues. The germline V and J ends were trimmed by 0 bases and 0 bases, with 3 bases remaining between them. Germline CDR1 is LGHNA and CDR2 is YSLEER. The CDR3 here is CASSQDPSYNSPLHF. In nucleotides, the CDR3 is TGCGCCAGCAGCCAAGATCCCTCCTATAATTCACCCCTCCACTTT.

The CDR3 DNA sequence: TGTGCCAGCAGCGGCGGGACCAAGAACACTGAAGCTTTCTTT. Translation: CASSGGTKNTEAFF. V usage is TRBV9 and J usage is TRBJ1-1; TRBD1 might be the D (5 bases). CDR1 and CDR2 (germline): SGDLS, YYNGEE. CDR3 length: 14 amino acids. Trimming cost V 3 bases and J 1 base, with 10 bases left between them.

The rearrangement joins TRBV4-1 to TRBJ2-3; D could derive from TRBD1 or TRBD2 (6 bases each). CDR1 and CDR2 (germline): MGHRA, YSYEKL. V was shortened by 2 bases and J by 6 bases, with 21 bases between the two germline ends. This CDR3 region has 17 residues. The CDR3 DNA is TGCGCCAGCAGCCAAAAGCCCCTAGGGGGGACACTGGATACGCAGTATTTT. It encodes CASSQKPLGGTLDTQYF.

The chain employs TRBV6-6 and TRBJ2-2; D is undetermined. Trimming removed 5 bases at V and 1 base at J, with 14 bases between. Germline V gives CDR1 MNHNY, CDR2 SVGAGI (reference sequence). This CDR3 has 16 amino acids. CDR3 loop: CASSKLGPGNTGELFF. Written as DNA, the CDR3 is TGTGCCAGCAGTAAGCTAGGTCCGGGGAACACCGGGGAGCTGTTTTTT.

The DNA of the CDR3 is TGTGCCAGCAGTTTTCGGATAGCGGGGGGTTACAATGAGCAGTTCTTC. Protein sequence: CASSFRIAGGYNEQFF. The chain carries TRBV7-6 and TRBJ2-1, with 10 bases that match TRBD2. V lost 6 bases, J lost 4 bases, and 9 bases stayed unmatched. The V gene's germline CDR1 is SGHVS and CDR2 FNYEAQ. CDR3 length equals 16 residues.

CDR3 coding DNA: TGTGCCAGTAGTAATATTAGGGACAGGGGGCGTCTCAATGAGCAGTTCTTC. This gives the protein CASSNIRDRGRLNEQFF. The V gene is TRBV19, the J gene TRBJ2-1; the match to TRBD1 covers 12 bases. CDR3 size: 17 residues. The V gene's germline CDR1 is LNHDA and CDR2 SQIVND (reference sequence). Unmatched junction bases numbered 10, after V lost 4 bases and J lost 6 bases.

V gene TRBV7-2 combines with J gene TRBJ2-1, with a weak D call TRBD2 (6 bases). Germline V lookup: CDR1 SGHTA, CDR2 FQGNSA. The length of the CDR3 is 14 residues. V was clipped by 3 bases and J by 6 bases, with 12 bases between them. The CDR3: CASSLGTPRNEQFF. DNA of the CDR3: TGTGCCAGCAGCTTGGGGACTCCCCGCAATGAGCAGTTCTTC.

The CDR3 spells CASSPMGGEETQYF. The CDR3 nucleotides are TGTGCCAGCAGCCCGATGGGGGGGGAAGAGACCCAGTACTTC. This chain uses TRBV5-4 with TRBJ2-5; 7 bases agree with TRBD2. The CDR3 sequence is 14 residues long. The germline gives CDR1 SGHNT, CDR2 YYREEE (reference sequence). J was trimmed by 3 bases and V by 4 bases; bases with no gene match: 6.

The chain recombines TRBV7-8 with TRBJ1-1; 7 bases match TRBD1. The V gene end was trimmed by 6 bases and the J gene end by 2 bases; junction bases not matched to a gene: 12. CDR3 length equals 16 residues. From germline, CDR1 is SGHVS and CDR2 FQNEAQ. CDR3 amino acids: CASRRAPGQINTEAFF. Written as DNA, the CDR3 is TGTGCCAGCAGAAGAGCACCGGGACAGATTAACACTGAAGCTTTCTTT. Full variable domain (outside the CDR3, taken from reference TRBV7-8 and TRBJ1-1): GAGVSQSPRYKVAKRGQDVALRCDPISGHVSLFWYQQALGQGPEFLTYFQNEAQLDKSGLPSDRFFAERPEGSVSTLKIQRTQQEDSAVYLCASRRAPGQINTEAFFGQGTRLTVV.

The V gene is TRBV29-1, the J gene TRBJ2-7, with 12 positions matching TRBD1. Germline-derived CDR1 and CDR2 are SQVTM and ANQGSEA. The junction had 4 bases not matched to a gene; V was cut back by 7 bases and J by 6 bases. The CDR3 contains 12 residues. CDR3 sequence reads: CSGGQGASEQYF. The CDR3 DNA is TGCAGCGGGGGACAGGGGGCTTCCGAGCAGTACTTC.

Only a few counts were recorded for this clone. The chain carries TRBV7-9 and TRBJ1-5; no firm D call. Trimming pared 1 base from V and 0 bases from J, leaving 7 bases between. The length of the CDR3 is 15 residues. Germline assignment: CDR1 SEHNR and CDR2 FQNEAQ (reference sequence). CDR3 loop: CASSLGELSNQPQHF. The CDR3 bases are TGTGCCAGCAGCTTAGGGGAACTTAGCAATCAGCCCCAGCATTTT.

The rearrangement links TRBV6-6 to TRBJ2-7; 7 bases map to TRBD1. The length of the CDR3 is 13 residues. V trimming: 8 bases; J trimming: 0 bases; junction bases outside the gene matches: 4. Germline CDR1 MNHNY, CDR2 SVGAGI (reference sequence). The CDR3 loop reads CASEDRPSYEQYF. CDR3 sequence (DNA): TGTGCCAGCGAGGACAGGCCCTCCTACGAGCAGTACTTC.

CDR3: CASSSEGATGELFF. DNA for the CDR3: TGTGCCAGCAGCTCCGAGGGGGCCACCGGGGAGCTGTTTTTT. The J gene is TRBJ2-2, the V gene TRBV11-3; 7 nucleotides align to TRBD1. The CDR3 length is 14 residues. CDR1 and CDR2 (germline): SGHNT, YENEEA. V trimming: 4 bases; J trimming: 4 bases; junction bases outside the gene matches: 3.

CDR3 protein: CASTAGFSYEQYF. The CDR3 DNA reads as TGTGCCAGCACCGCGGGCTTTTCCTACGAGCAGTACTTC. The V call is TRBV7-9, the J call TRBJ2-7; tentatively, D is TRBD2 (5 bases). The length of the CDR3 is 13 residues. The germline V gene has CDR1 SEHNR and CDR2 FQNEAQ (reference sequence). V lost 7 bases and J lost 1, with 11 bases in between.

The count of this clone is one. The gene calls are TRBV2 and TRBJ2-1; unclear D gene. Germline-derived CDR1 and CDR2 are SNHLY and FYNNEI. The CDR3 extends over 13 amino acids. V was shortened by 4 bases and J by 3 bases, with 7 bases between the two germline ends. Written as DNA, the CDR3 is TGTGCCAGCAGTGTAGAGGTCTACAATGAGCAGTTCTTC. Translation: CASSVEVYNEQFF.

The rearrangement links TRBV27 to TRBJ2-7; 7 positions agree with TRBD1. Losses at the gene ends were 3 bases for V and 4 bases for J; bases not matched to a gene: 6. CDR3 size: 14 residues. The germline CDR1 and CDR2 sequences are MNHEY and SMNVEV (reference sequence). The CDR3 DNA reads TGTGCCAGCAGTTTCAGGACAGGCGATTACGAGCAGTACTTC. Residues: CASSFRTGDYEQYF.

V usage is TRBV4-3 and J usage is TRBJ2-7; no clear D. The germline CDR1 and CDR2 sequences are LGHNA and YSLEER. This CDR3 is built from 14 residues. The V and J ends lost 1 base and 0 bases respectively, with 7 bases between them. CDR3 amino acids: CASSQGRLSYEQYF. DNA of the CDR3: TGCGCCAGCAGCCAAGGACGACTCTCCTACGAGCAGTACTTC.